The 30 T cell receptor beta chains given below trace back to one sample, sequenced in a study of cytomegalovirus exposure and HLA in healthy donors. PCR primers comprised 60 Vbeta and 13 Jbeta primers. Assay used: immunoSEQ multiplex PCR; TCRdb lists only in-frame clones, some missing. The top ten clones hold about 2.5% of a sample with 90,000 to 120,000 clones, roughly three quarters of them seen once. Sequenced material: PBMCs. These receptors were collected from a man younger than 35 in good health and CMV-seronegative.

The CDR3, as DNA: TGTGCCAGCAGCTTATCCCTTATCGAGGCTAGCGGGGCCCCCTACGAGCAGTACTTC. Its translation is CASSLSLIEASGAPYEQYF. The J gene is TRBJ2-7, the V gene TRBV7-3, with 9 bases aligning to TRBD2. The J segment lost 2 bases and the V segment lost 2 bases, leaving 16 bases of the junction unmatched. The CDR3 contains 19 residues. Per the germline V gene, CDR1 is SGHTA and CDR2 is FQGTGA.

The CDR3 protein is CASSVGGRATEAFF. The CDR3 nucleotides are TGTGCCAGCAGTGTAGGGGGAAGGGCCACTGAAGCTTTCTTT. The chain couples TRBV27 to TRBJ1-1, with D maybe TRBD1 (6 bases). CDR1 is MNHEY, CDR2 SMNVEV, per germline (reference sequence). With 5 bases removed from V and 4 bases from J, the gap between germline ends came to 14 bases. The CDR3 runs to 14 residues.

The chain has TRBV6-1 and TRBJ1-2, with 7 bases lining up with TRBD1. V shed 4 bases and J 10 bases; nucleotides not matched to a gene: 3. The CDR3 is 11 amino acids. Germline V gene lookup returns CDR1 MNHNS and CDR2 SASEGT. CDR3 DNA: TGTGCCAGCAGTGGGACAGGATTCTACACCTTC. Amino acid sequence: CASSGTGFYTF.

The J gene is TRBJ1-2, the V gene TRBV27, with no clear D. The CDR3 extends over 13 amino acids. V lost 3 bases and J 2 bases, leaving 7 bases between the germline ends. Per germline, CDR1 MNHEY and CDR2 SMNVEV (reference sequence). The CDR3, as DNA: TGTGCCAGCAGTTTTGGCAGGAACTATGGCTACACCTTC. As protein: CASSFGRNYGYTF.

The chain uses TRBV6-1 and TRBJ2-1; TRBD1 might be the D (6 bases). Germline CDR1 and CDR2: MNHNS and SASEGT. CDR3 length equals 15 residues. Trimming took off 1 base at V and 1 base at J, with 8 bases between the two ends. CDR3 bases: TGTGCCAGCAGTGAAGTAGGGGGATCCTACAATGAGCAGTTCTTC. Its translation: CASSEVGGSYNEQFF.

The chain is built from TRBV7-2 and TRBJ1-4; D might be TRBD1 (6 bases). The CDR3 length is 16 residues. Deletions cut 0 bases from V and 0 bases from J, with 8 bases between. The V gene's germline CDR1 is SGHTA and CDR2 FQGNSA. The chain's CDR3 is CASSLAGGATNEKLFF. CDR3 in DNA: TGTGCCAGCAGCTTAGCAGGGGGAGCAACTAATGAAAAACTGTTTTTT.

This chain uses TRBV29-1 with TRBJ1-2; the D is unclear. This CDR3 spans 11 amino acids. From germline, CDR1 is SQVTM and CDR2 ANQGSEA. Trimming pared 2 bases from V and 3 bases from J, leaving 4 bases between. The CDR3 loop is CSVETDYGYTF. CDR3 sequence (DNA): TGCAGCGTTGAAACAGACTATGGCTACACCTTC.

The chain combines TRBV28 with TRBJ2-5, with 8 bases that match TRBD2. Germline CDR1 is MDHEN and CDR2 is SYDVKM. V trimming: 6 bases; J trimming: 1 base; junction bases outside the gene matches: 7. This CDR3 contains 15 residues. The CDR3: CASSFLRGGQETQYF. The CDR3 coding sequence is TGTGCCAGCAGCTTCCTACGGGGGGGCCAAGAGACCCAGTACTTC.

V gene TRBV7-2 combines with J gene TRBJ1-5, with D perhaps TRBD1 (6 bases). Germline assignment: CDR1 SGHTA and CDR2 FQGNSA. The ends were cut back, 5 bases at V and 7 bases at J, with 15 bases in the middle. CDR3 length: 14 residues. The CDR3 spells CASSATGTGQPQHF. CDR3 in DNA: TGTGCCAGCAGCGCGACAGGTACGGGCCAGCCCCAGCATTTT.

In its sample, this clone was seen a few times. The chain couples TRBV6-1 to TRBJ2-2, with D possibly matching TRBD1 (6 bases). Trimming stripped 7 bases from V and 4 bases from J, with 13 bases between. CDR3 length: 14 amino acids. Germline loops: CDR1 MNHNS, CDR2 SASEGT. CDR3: CASIPTGRTGELFF. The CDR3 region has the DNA TGTGCCAGCATCCCGACAGGACGCACCGGGGAGCTGTTTTTT.

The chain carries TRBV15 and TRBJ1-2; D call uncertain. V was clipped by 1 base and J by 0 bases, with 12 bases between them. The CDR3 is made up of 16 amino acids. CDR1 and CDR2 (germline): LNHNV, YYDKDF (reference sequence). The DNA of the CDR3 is TGTGCCACCAGCAGAGGGAGGACCTCGTCTAACTATGGCTACACCTTC. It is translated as CATSRGRTSSNYGYTF.

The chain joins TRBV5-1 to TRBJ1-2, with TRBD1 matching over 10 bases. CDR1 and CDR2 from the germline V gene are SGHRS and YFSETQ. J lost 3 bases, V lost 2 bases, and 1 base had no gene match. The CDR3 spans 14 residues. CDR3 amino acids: CASSFGQGDYGYTF. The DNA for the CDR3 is TGCGCCAGCAGCTTTGGACAGGGGGACTATGGCTACACCTTC.

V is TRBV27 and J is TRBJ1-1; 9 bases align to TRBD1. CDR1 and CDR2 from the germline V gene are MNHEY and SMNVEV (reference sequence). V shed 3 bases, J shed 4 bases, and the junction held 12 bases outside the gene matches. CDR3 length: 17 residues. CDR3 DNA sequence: TGTGCCAGCAGTTTCTCAGCCGGGACAGGGACGGGCACTGAAGCTTTCTTT. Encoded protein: CASSFSAGTGTGTEAFF.

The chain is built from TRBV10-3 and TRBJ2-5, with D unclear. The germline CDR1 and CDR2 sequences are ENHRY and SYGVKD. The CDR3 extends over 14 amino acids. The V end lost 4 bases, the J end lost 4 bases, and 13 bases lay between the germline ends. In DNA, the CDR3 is TGTGCCATCAGTGTAGACTTCCTAGGAGAGACCCAGTACTTC. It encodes CAISVDFLGETQYF.

CDR3 loop: CASSDAGIVMNTEAFF. The CDR3 DNA is TGTGCCAGCAGTGATGCGGGGATAGTCATGAACACTGAAGCTTTCTTT. The chain combines TRBV2 with TRBJ1-1; no clear D. V dropped 3 bases and J dropped 0 bases, with 14 bases sitting between them. CDR1 and CDR2 from the germline V gene are SNHLY and FYNNEI. The CDR3 covers 16 residues.

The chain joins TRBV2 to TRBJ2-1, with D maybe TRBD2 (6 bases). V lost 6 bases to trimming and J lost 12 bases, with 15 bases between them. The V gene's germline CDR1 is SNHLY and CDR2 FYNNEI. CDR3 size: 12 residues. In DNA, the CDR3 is TGTGCCAGCAGAGCCCGACTAGTTCGGCAGTTCTTC. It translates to CASRARLVRQFF.

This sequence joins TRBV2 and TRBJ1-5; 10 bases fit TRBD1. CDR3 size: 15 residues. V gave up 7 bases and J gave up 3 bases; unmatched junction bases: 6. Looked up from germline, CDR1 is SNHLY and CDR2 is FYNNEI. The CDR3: CASTLTGGPNQPQHF. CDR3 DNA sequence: TGTGCCAGCACCCTGACAGGGGGCCCCAATCAGCCCCAGCATTTT.

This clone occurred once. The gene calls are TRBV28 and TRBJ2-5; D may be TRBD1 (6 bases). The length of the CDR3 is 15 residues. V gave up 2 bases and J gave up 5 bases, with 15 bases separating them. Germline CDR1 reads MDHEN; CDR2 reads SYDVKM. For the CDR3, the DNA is TGTGCCAGCAGTTTACTGCAGGGGCGCCCGGAGACCCAGTACTTC. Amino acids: CASSLLQGRPETQYF.

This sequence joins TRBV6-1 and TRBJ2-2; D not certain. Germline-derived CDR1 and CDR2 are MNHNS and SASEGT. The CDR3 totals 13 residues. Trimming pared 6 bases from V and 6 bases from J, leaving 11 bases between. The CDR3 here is CASSLPSAGELFF. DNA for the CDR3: TGTGCCAGCAGCTTGCCATCGGCCGGGGAGCTGTTTTTT.

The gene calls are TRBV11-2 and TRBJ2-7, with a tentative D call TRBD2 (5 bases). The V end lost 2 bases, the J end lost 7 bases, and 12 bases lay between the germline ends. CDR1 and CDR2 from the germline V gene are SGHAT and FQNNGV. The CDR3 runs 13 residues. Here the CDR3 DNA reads TGTGCCAGCAGCTTACGGGAAAGTGGTGAGCAGTACTTC. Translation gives CASSLRESGEQYF.

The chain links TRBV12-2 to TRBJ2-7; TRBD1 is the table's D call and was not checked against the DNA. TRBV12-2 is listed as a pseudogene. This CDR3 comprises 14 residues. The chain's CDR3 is CASRLTGSAYEQYF. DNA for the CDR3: TGTGCAAGTCGCTTGACAGGGTCAGCCTACGAGCAGTACTTC.

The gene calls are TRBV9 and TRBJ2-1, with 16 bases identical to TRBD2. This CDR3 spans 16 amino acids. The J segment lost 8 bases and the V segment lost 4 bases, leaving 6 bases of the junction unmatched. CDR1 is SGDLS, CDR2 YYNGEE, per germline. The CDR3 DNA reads TGTGCCAGCAGCAAAACCGGGACTAGCGGGAGGGATGAGCAGTTCTTC. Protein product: CASSKTGTSGRDEQFF.

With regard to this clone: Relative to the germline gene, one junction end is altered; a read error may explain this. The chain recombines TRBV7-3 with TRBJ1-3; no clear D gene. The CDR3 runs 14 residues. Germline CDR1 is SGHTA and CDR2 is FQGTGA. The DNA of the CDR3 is TGTGCCAGCAGTTTAACAGCTTCTGGAAACACCATATATTTT. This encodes CASSLTASGNTIYF.

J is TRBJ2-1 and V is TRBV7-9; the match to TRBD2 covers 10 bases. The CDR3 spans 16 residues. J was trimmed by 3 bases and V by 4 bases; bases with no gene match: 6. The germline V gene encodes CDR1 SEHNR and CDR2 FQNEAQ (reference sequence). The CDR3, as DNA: TGTGCCAGCAGCTCAACCGGGACTAGCGACTACAATGAGCAGTTCTTC. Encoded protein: CASSSTGTSDYNEQFF.

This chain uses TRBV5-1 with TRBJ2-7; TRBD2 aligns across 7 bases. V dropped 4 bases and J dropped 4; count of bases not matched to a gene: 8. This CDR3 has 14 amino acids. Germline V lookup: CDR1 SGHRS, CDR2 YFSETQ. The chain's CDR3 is CASSKAGVGYEQYF. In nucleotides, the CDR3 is TGCGCCAGCAGCAAGGCGGGGGTTGGGTACGAGCAGTACTTC.

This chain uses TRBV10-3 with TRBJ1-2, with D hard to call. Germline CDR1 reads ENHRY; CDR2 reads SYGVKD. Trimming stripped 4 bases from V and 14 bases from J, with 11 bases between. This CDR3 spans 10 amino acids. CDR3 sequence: CAISGTGWTF. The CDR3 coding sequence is TGTGCCATCAGTGGGACGGGGTGGACCTTC.

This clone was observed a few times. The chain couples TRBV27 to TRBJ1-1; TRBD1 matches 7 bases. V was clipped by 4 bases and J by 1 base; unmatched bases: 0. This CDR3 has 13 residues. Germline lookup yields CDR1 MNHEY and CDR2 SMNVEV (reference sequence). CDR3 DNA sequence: TGTGCCAGCAGTTGGACAGGGAACACTGAAGCTTTCTTT. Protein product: CASSWTGNTEAFF.

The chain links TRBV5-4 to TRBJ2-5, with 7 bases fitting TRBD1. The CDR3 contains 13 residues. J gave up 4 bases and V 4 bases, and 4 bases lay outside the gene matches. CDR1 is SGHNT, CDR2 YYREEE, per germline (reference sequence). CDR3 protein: CASSRDRAETQYF. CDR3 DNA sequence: TGTGCCAGCAGCCGCGACAGGGCAGAGACCCAGTACTTC.

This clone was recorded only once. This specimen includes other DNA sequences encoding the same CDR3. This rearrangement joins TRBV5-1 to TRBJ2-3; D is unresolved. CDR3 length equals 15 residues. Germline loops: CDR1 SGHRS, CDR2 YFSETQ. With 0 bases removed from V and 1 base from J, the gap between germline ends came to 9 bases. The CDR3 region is CASSLGQIRTDTQYF. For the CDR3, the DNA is TGCGCCAGCAGCTTGGGTCAAATCCGCACAGATACGCAGTATTTT.

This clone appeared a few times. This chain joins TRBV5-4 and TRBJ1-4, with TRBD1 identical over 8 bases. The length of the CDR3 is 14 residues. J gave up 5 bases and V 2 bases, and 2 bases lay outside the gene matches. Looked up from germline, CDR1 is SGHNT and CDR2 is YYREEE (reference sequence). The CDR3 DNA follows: TGTGCCAGCAGCTTTGCAGGGGGCAATGAAAAACTGTTTTTT. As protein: CASSFAGGNEKLFF.